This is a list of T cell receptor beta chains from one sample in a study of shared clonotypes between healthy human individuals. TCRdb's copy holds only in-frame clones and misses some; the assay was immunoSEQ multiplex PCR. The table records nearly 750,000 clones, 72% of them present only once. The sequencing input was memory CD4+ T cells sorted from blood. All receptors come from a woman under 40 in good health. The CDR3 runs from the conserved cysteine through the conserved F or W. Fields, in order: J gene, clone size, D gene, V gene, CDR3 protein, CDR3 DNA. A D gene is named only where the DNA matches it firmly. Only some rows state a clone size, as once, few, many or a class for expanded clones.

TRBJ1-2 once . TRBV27 CASSPRTSGGYGYTF TGTGCCAGCAGTCCCAGGACGTCGGGTGGCTATGGCTACACCTTC
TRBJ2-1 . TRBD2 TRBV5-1 CASSTRGAGGPVEQFF TGCGCCAGCAGCACTCGGGGAGCGGGAGGGCCCGTTGAGCAGTTCTTC
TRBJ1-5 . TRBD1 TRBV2 CASSEGVRGLMVQPQHF TGTGCCAGCAGTGAAGGGGTCAGGGGGCTGATGGTTCAGCCCCAGCATTTT
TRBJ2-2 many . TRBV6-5 CASSYQNRVAGELFF TGTGCCAGCAGTTACCAAAACAGGGTCGCCGGGGAGCTGTTTTTT
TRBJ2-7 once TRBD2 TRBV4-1 CASSRPGTSGWYEQYF TGCGCCAGCAGCCGCCCAGGGACTAGCGGGTGGTACGAGCAGTACTTC
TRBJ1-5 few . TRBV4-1 CASSQDQGGWRPQHF TGCGCCAGCAGCCAGGATCAAGGGGGTTGGCGGCCCCAGCATTTT
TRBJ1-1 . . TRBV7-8 CASRTGGGNTGAFF TGTGCCAGCAGGACAGGCGGGGGGAATACGGGAGCTTTCTTT
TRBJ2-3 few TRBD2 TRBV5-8 CASSLGSGFLAGDTQYF TGTGCCAGCAGCTTGGGCTCCGGGTTCCTAGCGGGAGATACGCAGTATTTT
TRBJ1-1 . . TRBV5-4 CAVSRGLQVRGVEAFF TGTGCCGTCTCACGGGGCCTTCAAGTCCGGGGCGTCGAAGCTTTCTTT
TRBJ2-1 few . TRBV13 CASSFYNEQFF TGTGCCAGCAGCTTCTATAATGAGCAGTTCTTC
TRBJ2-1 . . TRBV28 CASQGRGSYNEQFF TGTGCCAGCCAGGGACGGGGATCCTACAATGAGCAGTTCTTC
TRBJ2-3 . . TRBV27 CASSLSTSTDTQYF TGTGCCAGCAGTTTATCGACTAGCACAGATACGCAGTATTTT
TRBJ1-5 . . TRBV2 CASSESRLSNQPQHF TGTGCCAGCAGTGAAAGCAGACTTAGCAATCAGCCCCAGCATTTT
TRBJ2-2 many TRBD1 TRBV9 CASSVVQGANTGELFF TGTGCCAGCAGCGTAGTGCAGGGGGCGAACACCGGGGAGCTGTTTTTT
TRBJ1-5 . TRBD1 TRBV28 CASSLDREQGQPQHF TGTGCCAGCAGTTTAGACAGGGAACAGGGTCAGCCCCAGCATTTT
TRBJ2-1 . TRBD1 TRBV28 CASSLHRDRVRNEQFF TGTGCCAGCAGTTTGCACCGGGACAGGGTTAGAAATGAGCAGTTCTTC
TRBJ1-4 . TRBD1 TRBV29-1 CSVAASGGLREKLFF TGCAGCGTTGCCGCCTCAGGGGGTCTTCGTGAAAAACTGTTTTTT
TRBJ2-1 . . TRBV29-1 CSVGSLDLYNEQFF TGCAGCGTTGGTTCTCTTGACCTATACAATGAGCAGTTCTTC
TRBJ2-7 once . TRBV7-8 CASRLGGASYEQYF TGTGCCAGCAGACTAGGGGGGGCCTCCTACGAGCAGTACTTC
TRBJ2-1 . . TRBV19 CASSSQNEQFF TGTGCCAGTAGCTCCCAAAATGAGCAGTTCTTC
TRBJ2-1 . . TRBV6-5 CASSYSASGSYNEQFF TGTGCCAGCAGTTACTCGGCTTCCGGGAGCTACAATGAGCAGTTCTTC
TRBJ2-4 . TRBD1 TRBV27 CASRGQGGGKNIQYF TGTGCCAGCAGGGGACAGGGGGGTGGCAAAAACATTCAGTACTTC
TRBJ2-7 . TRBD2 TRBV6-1 CASSETLAGGQNEQYF TGTGCCAGCAGTGAAACGCTTGCGGGAGGGCAGAACGAGCAGTACTTC
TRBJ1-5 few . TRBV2 CASSGGDTNQPQHF TGTGCCAGCAGTGGTGGGGACACAAATCAGCCCCAGCATTTT
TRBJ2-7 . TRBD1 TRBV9 CASSLSRGTGKGEQYF TGTGCCAGCAGCCTTAGTAGGGGGACAGGGAAAGGTGAGCAGTACTTC
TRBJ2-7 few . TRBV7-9 CASSLRPESEQYF TGTGCCAGCAGCTTAAGGCCCGAGAGCGAGCAGTACTTC
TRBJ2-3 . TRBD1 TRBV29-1 CSVYDRGTDTQYF TGCAGCGTTTACGACAGGGGCACAGATACGCAGTATTTT
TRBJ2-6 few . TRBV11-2 CASSLGPPGANVLTF TGTGCCAGCAGCTTAGGACCCCCTGGGGCCAACGTCCTGACTTTC
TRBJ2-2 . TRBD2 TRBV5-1 CASSPSGRERELFF TGCGCCAGCAGCCCCTCCGGGAGGGAACGGGAGCTGTTTTTT
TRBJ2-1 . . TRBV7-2 CASSSRLGNEQFF TGTGCCAGCAGCTCCCGACTCGGCAATGAGCAGTTCTTC
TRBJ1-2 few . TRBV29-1 CSVALGGNYGYTF TGCAGCGTAGCACTAGGGGGTAACTATGGCTACACCTTC
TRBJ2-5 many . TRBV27 CASSLSPPGGRAPGSARKTQYF TGTGCCAGCAGTTTATCCCCCCCGGGGGGCCGCGCGCCAGGGTCCGCTCGGAAGACCCAGTACTTC
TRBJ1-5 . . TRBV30 CAWSVETSILSNQPQHF TGTGCCTGGAGTGTAGAGACAAGTATACTAAGCAATCAGCCCCAGCATTTT
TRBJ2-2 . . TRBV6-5 CASSYSSPTGELFF TGTGCCAGCAGTTACTCGTCGCCTACCGGGGAGCTGTTTTTT
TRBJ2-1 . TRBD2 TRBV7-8 CASSLGRRASGSINEQFF TGTGCCAGCAGCTTAGGGCGTAGGGCTAGCGGGAGTATTAATGAGCAGTTCTTC
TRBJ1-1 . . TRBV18 CASSPQGGTPNTEAFF TGTGCCAGCTCCCCCCAGGGCGGGACACCGAACACTGAAGCTTTCTTT
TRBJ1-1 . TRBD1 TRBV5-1 CASSLRYGTANTEAFF TGCGCCAGCAGCTTAAGATATGGGACAGCCAACACTGAAGCTTTCTTT
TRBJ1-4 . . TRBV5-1 CASSSGRTNEKLFF TGCGCCAGCAGCAGCGGACGGACGAATGAAAAACTGTTTTTT
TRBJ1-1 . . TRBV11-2 CASRYSFAGKSNTEAFF TGTGCCAGCAGGTATAGTTTTGCGGGGAAATCGAACACTGAAGCTTTCTTT
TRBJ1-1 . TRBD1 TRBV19 CATAPGQGSWKNTEAFF TGTGCTACTGCTCCGGGACAGGGCAGTTGGAAGAACACTGAAGCTTTCTTT
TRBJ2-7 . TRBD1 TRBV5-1 CASTLGTQGVSYEQYF TGCGCCAGCACCTTAGGGACACAGGGGGTTTCCTACGAGCAGTACTTC
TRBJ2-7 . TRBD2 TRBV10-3 CAISPGTIEYEQYF TGTGCCATCAGCCCCGGGACTATAGAATACGAGCAGTACTTC
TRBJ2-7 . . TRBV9 CASSVEPHREQYF TGTGCCAGCAGCGTAGAACCCCACAGGGAGCAGTACTTC
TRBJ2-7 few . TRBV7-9 CASSLQGYEQYF TGTGCCAGCAGCCTACAGGGCTACGAGCAGTACTTC
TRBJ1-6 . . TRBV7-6 CASSLNPPGGLNAPLHF TGTGCCAGCAGCTTAAACCCGCCTGGAGGGCTGAATGCACCCCTCCACTTT
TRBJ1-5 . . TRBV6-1 CASSETWGSNQPQHF TGTGCCAGCAGTGAAACATGGGGGAGCAATCAGCCCCAGCATTTT
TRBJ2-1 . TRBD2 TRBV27 CASSFRLAISNEQFF TGTGCCAGCAGTTTCAGACTAGCGATATCTAATGAGCAGTTCTTC
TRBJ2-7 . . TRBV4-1 CASSSRASTYEQYF TGCGCCAGCAGCTCCCGGGCGAGCACCTACGAGCAGTACTTC
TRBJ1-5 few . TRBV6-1 CASSEGDLGDSNQPQHF TGTGCCAGCAGTGAGGGGGACCTAGGAGATAGCAATCAGCCCCAGCATTTT
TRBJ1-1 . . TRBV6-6 CASSYEVRNTEAFF TGTGCCAGCAGTTACGAGGTCCGTAACACTGAAGCTTTCTTT
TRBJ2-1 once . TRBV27 CASSPWIGGLLEQFF TGTGCCAGCAGTCCGTGGATAGGGGGACTTCTTGAGCAGTTCTTC
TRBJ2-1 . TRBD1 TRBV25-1 CASSERSSGTGSYNEQFF TGTGCCAGCAGTGAACGGTCTTCGGGGACAGGAAGTTACAATGAGCAGTTCTTC
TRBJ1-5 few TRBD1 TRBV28 CASRTGAIKSNQPQHF TGTGCCAGCAGGACAGGGGCGATTAAGAGCAATCAGCCCCAGCATTTT
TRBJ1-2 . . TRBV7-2 CASSLALDNYGYTF TGTGCCAGCAGCTTAGCCTTAGACAACTATGGCTACACCTTC